Listed below are T cell receptor beta chains from one sample, sequenced in a study of T cells in Graves' hyperthyroidism and ophthalmopathy. Each CDR3 protein gets one entry after TCRdb re-called the multiplex PCR reads with MiXCR. Among roughly 240,000 distinct CDR3 sequences, 24% were seen once, and the ten largest hold under 40%. The sequenced material came from blood. The source is a woman in her thirties or forties with Graves' ophthalmopathy. Each CDR3 is given with its conserved first and last residue. The D gene is left open where the match is weak. Clone size is not always given. Where it is, it says once, few, many or a class for expanded clones.

-	TRBJ1-1	TRBD1	TRBV20-1	CSAREQDRVFRTMNTEAFF	TGCAGTGCTAGAGAACAGGACAGGGTGTTCCGGACCATGAACACTGAAGCTTTCTTT
-	TRBJ1-6	TRBD1	TRBV6-1	CASRTSGQDPLSLHF	TGTGCCAGCAGAACATCGGGACAGGATCCTCTTTCCCTCCACTTT
-	TRBJ2-5	-	TRBV12-3/TRBV12-4	CASRSISGSQTQYF	TGTGCCAGCAGGTCCATCTCAGGTTCCCAGACCCAGTACTTC
many	TRBJ2-7	-	TRBV15	CATQEGLGATYEQYF	TGTGCCACCCAAGAGGGGCTAGGGGCTACCTACGAGCAGTACTTC
many	TRBJ1-5	-	TRBV28	CASSLPNQPQHF	TGTGCCAGCAGTTTACCCAATCAGCCCCAGCATTTT
-	TRBJ2-4	TRBD2	TRBV12-3/TRBV12-4	CASSLGGAKNIQYF	TGTGCCAGCAGTTTGGGGGGGGCCAAAAACATTCAGTACTTC
many	TRBJ1-2	TRBD1	TRBV28	CASSPPGDRGLRGYTF	TGTGCCAGCAGCCCCCCCGGGGACAGGGGGTTACGAGGCTACACCTTC
many	TRBJ2-2	-	TRBV5-1	CASSESGRVTGELFF	TGCGCCAGCAGCGAGTCAGGGCGGGTCACCGGGGAGCTGTTTTTT
many	TRBJ2-6	TRBD1	TRBV3-1	CASSLGQGIAGANVLTF	TGTGCCAGCAGCCTGGGACAGGGTATTGCAGGGGCCAACGTCCTGACTTTC
-	TRBJ2-7	TRBD1	TRBV7-2	CASSSRQGPSYEQYF	TGTGCCAGCAGTTCCCGACAGGGTCCCTCCTACGAGCAGTACTTC
many	TRBJ1-2	-	TRBV28	CASSLRQVYGYTF	TGTGCCAGCAGTTTACGGCAAGTCTATGGCTACACCTTC
-	TRBJ2-5	TRBD2	TRBV6-2/TRBV6-3	CASSYSISGTSEIQETQYF	TGTGCCAGCAGTTACTCGATCAGTGGGACTAGCGAGATCCAAGAGACCCAGTACTTC
many	TRBJ2-2	-	TRBV15	CATSRDGSSVDTGELFF	TGTGCCACCAGCAGAGATGGGTCTAGCGTAGACACCGGGGAGCTGTTTTTT
-	TRBJ2-7	TRBD2	TRBV25-1	CASSVAGAGMGSYEQYF	TGTGCCAGCAGTGTCGCCGGAGCGGGAATGGGCTCCTACGAGCAGTACTTC
many	TRBJ1-1	-	TRBV30	CAWIRGQAFF	TGTGCCTGGATCAGGGGCCAGGCTTTCTTT
many	TRBJ2-5	-	TRBV5-6	CASSFNGAGETQYF	TGTGCCAGCAGCTTTAATGGGGCGGGGGAGACCCAGTACTTC
-	TRBJ2-7	-	TRBV18	CASSPQGRDYEQYF	TGTGCCAGCTCACCACAGGGTCGAGATTACGAGCAGTACTTC
many	TRBJ2-3	TRBD2	TRBV7-3	CASSLIAGAGDTQYF	TGTGCCAGCAGCTTAATTGCGGGAGCGGGAGATACGCAGTATTTT
many	TRBJ1-3	-	TRBV28	CASNSETSSGNTIYF	TGTGCCAGCAACTCGGAGACAAGCTCTGGAAACACCATATATTTT
many	TRBJ1-5	TRBD1	TRBV28	CASRPAQGASQPQHF	TGTGCCAGCAGGCCAGCACAGGGGGCCTCTCAGCCCCAGCATTTT
many	TRBJ2-5	-	TRBV15	CATSRSLETQYF	TGTGCCACCAGCAGGAGTTTGGAGACCCAGTACTTC
many	TRBJ2-7	-	TRBV5-4	CASSLGESYEQYF	TGTGCCAGCAGCTTGGGGGAAAGCTACGAGCAGTACTTC
many	TRBJ1-3	-	TRBV19	CASSITDGSSSGNTIYF	TGTGCCAGTAGTATAACTGACGGTTCGAGCTCTGGAAACACCATATATTTT
many	TRBJ1-2	TRBD1	TRBV5-6	CASSWDRGQGGYTF	TGTGCCAGCAGCTGGGACAGGGGGCAGGGTGGCTACACCTTC
many	TRBJ1-1	TRBD1	TRBV12-3/TRBV12-4	CASSFGQGTEAFF	TGTGCCAGCAGTTTCGGACAGGGCACTGAAGCTTTCTTT
many	TRBJ1-1	-	TRBV6-5	CASSYSLGTEAFF	TGTGCCAGCAGTTACTCCTTGGGCACTGAAGCTTTCTTT
many	TRBJ2-2	-	TRBV29-1	CSVGVGPANTGELFF	TGCAGCGTTGGAGTCGGGCCCGCGAACACCGGGGAGCTGTTTTTT
-	TRBJ1-1	-	TRBV11-1	CASSLERLPNTEAFF	TGTGCCAGCAGCTTAGAGAGATTGCCGAACACTGAAGCTTTCTTT
-	TRBJ2-5	TRBD2	TRBV5-1	CASSGGLAGAETQYF	TGCGCCAGCAGCGGGGGACTAGCGGGAGCTGAGACCCAGTACTTC
many	TRBJ2-4	-	TRBV5-1	CASSLVEGTNIQYF	TGCGCCAGCAGCTTGGTAGAGGGAACTAACATTCAGTACTTC
many	TRBJ1-3	-	TRBV7-9	CASSPAGNTIYF	TGTGCCAGCAGCCCGGCAGGAAACACCATATATTTT
many	TRBJ1-5	-	TRBV16	CASSQSKNQPQHF	TGTGCCAGCAGCCAATCAAAGAATCAGCCCCAGCATTTT
many	TRBJ2-7	TRBD2	TRBV28	CASSLSLGLAGSGEQYF	TGTGCCAGCAGCCTAAGCCTGGGACTAGCGGGATCGGGGGAGCAGTACTTC
many	TRBJ2-7	-	TRBV18	CASSPPPGWDEQYF	TGTGCCAGCTCACCACCGCCCGGATGGGACGAGCAGTACTTC
many	TRBJ2-5	TRBD1	TRBV2	CASSGYRGPGETQYF	TGTGCCAGCAGTGGTTACAGGGGGCCGGGAGAGACCCAGTACTTC
many	TRBJ1-3	-	TRBV15	CATSRDGGGSGNTIYF	TGTGCCACCAGCAGAGACGGGGGGGGCTCTGGAAACACCATATATTTT
-	TRBJ1-5	-	TRBV30	CAWSRRVSIDQPQHF	TGTGCCTGGAGTAGGAGGGTATCGATTGATCAGCCCCAGCATTTT
many	TRBJ2-5	-	TRBV5-1	CASSLDPGLGETQYF	TGCGCCAGCAGCCTCGACCCCGGTCTGGGAGAGACCCAGTACTTC
-	TRBJ2-5	-	TRBV7-8	CASSSITTTGFQETQYF	TGTGCCAGCAGCTCCATTACCACCACAGGGTTCCAAGAGACCCAGTACTTC
-	TRBJ1-1	TRBD1	TRBV5-1	CASSLGLRDRVRMNTEAFF	TGCGCCAGCAGCTTGGGCCTCCGGGACAGGGTTAGGATGAACACTGAAGCTTTCTTT
many	TRBJ2-2	-	TRBV11-2	CASSLEGRANTGELFF	TGTGCCAGCAGCTTAGAGGGCAGGGCCAACACCGGGGAGCTGTTTTTT
many	TRBJ2-7	-	TRBV29-1	CSVQVASYEQYF	TGCAGCGTTCAGGTGGCCTCCTACGAGCAGTACTTC
-	TRBJ1-1	-	TRBV12-3/TRBV12-4	CASSIRAGEAFF	TGTGCCAGCAGCATACGGGCGGGTGAAGCTTTCTTT
-	TRBJ2-4	-	TRBV6-1	CASSEGGYIQYF	TGTGCCAGCAGCGAGGGGGGGTACATTCAGTACTTC
many	TRBJ2-7	TRBD2	TRBV4-2	CASSQDESGRAYEQYF	TGTGCCAGCAGCCAAGACGAAAGCGGGAGGGCCTACGAGCAGTACTTC
many	TRBJ2-2	-	TRBV30	CAWSVAQGQAGELFF	TGTGCCTGGAGTGTTGCCCAGGGACAAGCCGGGGAGCTGTTTTTT
many	TRBJ1-2	-	TRBV2	CASSEILQRSYTF	TGTGCCAGCAGTGAAATCCTACAGAGGAGCTACACCTTC
many	TRBJ2-5	TRBD2	TRBV24-1	CATSDLGKGLAAAHQETQYF	TGTGCCACCAGTGATTTAGGAAAGGGACTAGCTGCCGCGCACCAAGAGACCCAGTACTTC
many	TRBJ2-5	TRBD2	TRBV7-8	CASSIRTSKETQYF	TGTGCCAGCAGCATCCGGACTAGCAAAGAGACCCAGTACTTC
many	TRBJ2-3	-	TRBV20-1	CSASVGSSTDTQYF	TGCAGTGCTAGTGTCGGATCTAGCACAGATACGCAGTATTTT
many	TRBJ1-1	-	TRBV20-1	CSASWTATEAFF	TGCAGTGCTTCCTGGACAGCCACTGAAGCTTTCTTT
few	TRBJ2-7	TRBD2	TRBV13	CASSLGREGRLEQYF	TGTGCCAGCAGCTTGGGGCGGGAGGGCCGGTTAGAGCAGTACTTC
few	TRBJ2-5	-	TRBV4-1	CASTPQGGGLAETQYF	TGCGCCAGCACCCCTCAGGGGGGAGGACTAGCCGAGACCCAGTACTTC
-	TRBJ2-7	-	TRBV11-1	CASISGFNEQSF	TGTGCCAGCATCTCTGGGTTCAACGAGCAGTCCTTC
many	TRBJ2-4	-	TRBV12-3/TRBV12-4	CASSGGAAPKNIQYF	TGTGCCAGCAGTGGAGGGGCAGCCCCCAAAAACATTCAGTACTTC
many	TRBJ1-2	TRBD1	TRBV5-4	CASSLDRGLSGYTF	TGTGCCAGCAGCTTAGACAGGGGTTTGAGCGGCTACACCTTC